This entry describes one TCR beta chain. The sample belongs to a study of glioma-infiltrating T cells after dendritic cell vaccination. Time point of the sample: after dendritic cell vaccination, including at tumor progression/relapse. Before vaccination, two weeks after the third vaccination, and at progression, PBMC were collected. The V and J ends lost 3 bases and 5 bases, in that order; junction bases with no gene match: 13. This CDR3 contains 18 residues. CDR1 and CDR2 from the germline V gene are MGHDK and SYGVNS. The immunoSEQ assay amplified TCRB CDR3 from up to roughly 2 ug DNA. Profiling relied on immunoSEQ multiplex PCR, and the TCRdb table lists in-frame clones only, not all of them. The table records approximately 50,000 clones, about 88% of them present only once.

This specimen was blood, taken after dendritic cell vaccination. The chain uses TRBV25-1 and TRBJ2-3; 11 bases line up with TRBD2. The receptor's source is a human donor with glioblastoma. CDR3 nucleotides: TGTGCCAGCAGTGACCCAGCCTCCCTAGCGGGAGGTATAGATACGCAGTATTTT. Translation: CASSDPASLAGGIDTQYF.